This T cell receptor beta chain was captured by sequencing in a study of shared clonotypes between healthy human individuals. Across the study: Per-donor plates numbered three CD4 naive, three CD4 memory, two CD8 naive and one CD8 memory.

Trimming cost V 2 bases and J 5 bases, with 4 bases left between them. Germline lookup yields CDR1 SGHDT and CDR2 YYEEEE. This CDR3 is built from 12 residues. Of note for this clone: The identical CDR3 is also encoded by other nucleotide sequences in the sample.

Naive-designated CD8 cells lacked CD45RO, were positively enriched for CCR7, and omitted terminally differentiated effector memory CD45RA+ cells. Produced via immunoSEQ multiplex PCR; TCRdb's table is partial and in-frame only. The repertoire holds millions of clones, with approximately 94% as singletons. The material sequenced was naive CD8+ T cells from PBMCs. The receptor was derived from a man aged 18 to 30 in good health. Some clones in this sample may be carry-over from other donors' samples. The chain recombines TRBV5-6 with TRBJ2-2; D not resolved. Here the CDR3 reads CASSLDTGELFF. The CDR3, as DNA: TGTGCCAGCAGCTTAGATACCGGGGAGCTGTTTTTT.